One sample yielded the 24 T cell receptor beta chains listed below, sequenced in a study of blood T cell repertoires in COVID-19. Method: immunoSEQ multiplex PCR; TCRdb's copy keeps in-frame clones and lacks some. The data hold 89,000 or so clones, with about 89% observed a single time. Sequencing was done on a sample of peripheral blood. The receptors were gathered from a man in his fifties with COVID-19, enrolled during active disease.

V and J are TRBV5-1 and TRBJ1-6; 8 bases match TRBD1. The CDR3 length is 15 residues. CDR1 and CDR2 (germline): SGHRS, YFSETQ. Trimming removed 5 bases from V and 8 bases from J; junction bases left unmatched: 9. The CDR3 region has the DNA TGCGCCAGCAGAGCCGATACAGGGGGTTATTCACCCCTCCACTTT. It specifies CASRADTGGYSPLHF.

The rearrangement joins TRBV21-1 to TRBJ2-7; whether TRBD1, the table's D call, matches the DNA was not checked. TRBV21-1 is a recognized pseudogene. The CDR3 has 14 residues. CDR3 loop: CASSFRDRGREQYF. For the CDR3, the DNA is TGTGCCAGCAGCTTCCGGGACAGGGGGCGCGAGCAGTACTTC.

This sequence joins TRBV7-9 and TRBJ2-3; 7 positions match TRBD2. CDR1 is SEHNR, CDR2 FQNEAQ, per germline (reference sequence). The junction had 4 bases not matched to a gene; V was cut back by 5 bases and J by 2 bases. CDR3 length equals 14 residues. This CDR3 reads CASSVGGVTDTQYF. Here the CDR3 DNA reads TGTGCCAGCAGCGTGGGAGGGGTCACAGATACGCAGTATTTT.

This clone has a count of ten or more. The rearrangement joins TRBV28 to TRBJ1-2; the match to TRBD1 covers 10 bases. The CDR3 is 13 residues long. Germline CDR1 reads MDHEN; CDR2 reads SYDVKM. The J segment lost 8 bases and the V segment lost 6 bases, leaving 6 bases of the junction unmatched. The CDR3: CASRRQGAGGYTF. The CDR3 DNA reads TGTGCCAGCAGACGACAGGGGGCGGGAGGCTACACCTTC.

CDR3 in amino acids: CASSLGTGLSPLHF. The DNA of the CDR3 is TGTGCCAGCAGCTTGGGGACAGGGTTATCACCCCTCCACTTT. The gene calls are TRBV11-2 and TRBJ1-6; the match to TRBD1 covers 9 bases. The germline V gene encodes CDR1 SGHAT and CDR2 FQNNGV. The CDR3 covers 14 residues. Trimming cost V 3 bases and J 10 bases; bases outside gene matches: 4.

Only a few counts were recorded for this clone. The chain couples TRBV10-3 to TRBJ2-7; TRBD1 might be the D (5 bases). Trimming left V 7 bases short and J 9 bases short, with 25 bases between. Germline V gene lookup returns CDR1 ENHRY and CDR2 SYGVKD. The length of the CDR3 is 15 residues. The CDR3 nucleotides are TGTGCCATCAAGGCCGCCGGACAAACGCTTGGTGGGCAGTACTTC. It encodes CAIKAAGQTLGGQYF.

The genes are TRBV3-1 (or the pseudogene TRBV3-2) and TRBJ1-3; D might be TRBD1 (5 bases). The germline V gene encodes CDR1 LGHDT and CDR2 YNNKEL (reference sequence). V lost 1 base and J 0 bases, leaving 16 bases between the germline ends. The CDR3 extends over 18 amino acids. As DNA, the CDR3 is TGTGCCAGCAGCCAAGTGGTCCTAGACAGAAACTCTGGAAACACCATATATTTT. Residues: CASSQVVLDRNSGNTIYF.

This chain connects TRBV15 to TRBJ2-7; 8 positions match TRBD2. From germline, CDR1 is LNHNV and CDR2 YYDKDF (reference sequence). V lost 3 bases and J lost 7; bases outside the gene matches: 5. CDR3 length: 13 residues. The chain's CDR3 is CATSRRGDGEQYF. CDR3 coding DNA: TGTGCCACCAGCAGGCGGGGGGATGGTGAGCAGTACTTC.

The chain combines TRBV5-1 with TRBJ1-2; no definite D call. Germline V gene data show CDR1 as SGHRS and CDR2 as YFSETQ. The CDR3 loop spans 15 amino acids. Trimming left V 0 bases short and J 5 bases short, with 14 bases between. The CDR3 nucleotides read TGCGCCAGCAGCTTGGGATCGGCTTTGGAGTATGGCTACACCTTC. The encoded protein is CASSLGSALEYGYTF.

This sequence joins TRBV29-1 and TRBJ1-1; 10 bases align to TRBD1. This CDR3 spans 13 amino acids. Trimming took 3 bases from V and 4 from J; bases not matched to a gene: 2. The germline CDR1 and CDR2 sequences are SQVTM and ANQGSEA. CDR3 protein: CSVETGGSTEAFF. For the CDR3, the DNA is TGCAGCGTTGAGACAGGGGGCTCCACTGAAGCTTTCTTT.

This clone was seen a single time. The chain recombines TRBV5-1 with TRBJ2-2, with TRBD2 identical over 10 bases. This CDR3 contains 15 residues. J gave up 3 bases and V 4 bases, and 3 bases lay outside the gene matches. Germline CDR1 SGHRS, CDR2 YFSETQ. The CDR3 is CASSPGLADTGELFF. DNA of the CDR3: TGCGCCAGCAGCCCTGGACTAGCGGACACCGGGGAGCTGTTTTTT.

The chain carries TRBV7-9 and TRBJ2-7, with D perhaps matching TRBD1 (6 bases). The length of the CDR3 is 15 residues. Germline CDR1 is SEHNR and CDR2 is FQNEAQ (reference sequence). Trimming took off 3 bases at V and 2 bases at J, with 14 bases between the two ends. CDR3 bases: TGTGCCAGCAGCTTGGGGGACACCGGCCCCTACGAGCAGTACTTC. Its translation: CASSLGDTGPYEQYF.

The V gene is TRBV11-2, the J gene TRBJ2-7; D might be TRBD2 (6 bases). The CDR3 length is 15 residues. The V gene lost 5 bases and the J gene lost 1 base, with 15 bases spanning the gap. In germline, CDR1 is SGHAT, CDR2 FQNNGV. Written as DNA, the CDR3 is TGTGCCAGCAGCCCGGGACTCACAAAATCCTACGAGCAGTACTTC. Translating it yields CASSPGLTKSYEQYF.

The J gene is TRBJ2-5, the V gene TRBV18, with 10 bases lining up with TRBD2. Germline V lookup: CDR1 KGHSH, CDR2 LQKENI. J lost 3 bases, V lost 3 bases, and 7 bases had no gene match. This CDR3 is built from 16 residues. The CDR3 nucleotides read TGTGCCAGCTCACCCTCCAATAGCGGGGGGAAAGAGACCCAGTACTTC. It is translated as CASSPSNSGGKETQYF. Filled out from reference TRBV18 and TRBJ2-5, the complete variable domain reads NAGVMQNPRHLVRRRGQEARLRCSPMKGHSHVYWYRQLPEEGLKFMVYLQKENIIDESGMPKERFSAEFPKEGPSILRIQQVVRGDSAAYFCASSPSNSGGKETQYFGPGTRLLVL.

The rearrangement links TRBV5-8 to TRBJ1-3; perhaps TRBD1 as D (6 bases). Germline V gene lookup returns CDR1 SGHTS and CDR2 YDEGEE. V lost 2 bases and J lost 1, with 19 bases in between. The CDR3 length is 18 residues. For the CDR3, the DNA is TGTGCCAGCAGCTTTTTGGGGGCAGGGGCTGGTTCTGGAAACACCATATATTTT. The encoded protein is CASSFLGAGAGSGNTIYF.

The chain is built from TRBV2 and TRBJ2-7; 11 nucleotides match TRBD1. CDR1 and CDR2 (germline): SNHLY, FYNNEI. The trim removed 7 bases at V and 0 bases at J, leaving 5 bases unmatched. This CDR3 has 15 residues. The CDR3 loop reads CASTGTGGNSYEQYF. CDR3 nucleotides: TGTGCCAGCACTGGGACAGGGGGAAACTCCTACGAGCAGTACTTC. The variable domain in full, with the rest retrieved from reference TRBV2 and TRBJ2-7, is EPEVTQTPSHQVTQMGQEVILRCVPISNHLYFYWYRQILGQKVEFLVSFYNNEISEKSEIFDDQFSVERPDGSNFTLKIRSTKLEDSAMYFCASTGTGGNSYEQYFGPGTRLTVT.

V gene TRBV18 combines with J gene TRBJ2-7; tentative D call: TRBD2 (5 bases). V was shortened by 2 bases and J by 3 bases, with 8 bases between the two germline ends. This CDR3 comprises 13 residues. The germline V gene has CDR1 KGHSH and CDR2 LQKENI. As DNA, the CDR3 is TGTGCCAGCTCACCAGGACTTAGCTACGAGCAGTACTTC. As protein: CASSPGLSYEQYF. The entire variable domain, with the rest obtained from reference TRBV18 and TRBJ2-7, is as follows: NAGVMQNPRHLVRRRGQEARLRCSPMKGHSHVYWYRQLPEEGLKFMVYLQKENIIDESGMPKERFSAEFPKEGPSILRIQQVVRGDSAAYFCASSPGLSYEQYFGPGTRLTVT.

The chain is built from TRBV11-2 and TRBJ2-7; a possible D gene is TRBD1 (5 bases). CDR1 and CDR2 from the germline V gene are SGHAT and FQNNGV. CDR3 length: 14 amino acids. Trimming took 0 bases from V and 1 from J, leaving 7 bases between them. The CDR3 loop is CASSLERQSYEQYF. CDR3 sequence (DNA): TGTGCCAGCAGCTTAGAGCGACAGTCCTACGAGCAGTACTTC.

The V and J genes are TRBV11-2 and TRBJ2-2; perhaps TRBD2 as D (7 bases). V was shortened by 4 bases and J by 3 bases, with 15 bases between the two germline ends. Germline V gene data show CDR1 as SGHAT and CDR2 as FQNNGV. This CDR3 has 16 residues. This CDR3 is CASSSQGGGYTGELFF. The CDR3 bases are TGTGCCAGCAGCTCACAGGGCGGGGGCTACACCGGGGAGCTGTTTTTT.

DNA for the CDR3: TGTGCCACCAAGTTCCCGGGACAGGGCAGTGGCAATCAGCCCCAGCATTTT. Translating gives CATKFPGQGSGNQPQHF. This chain joins TRBV24-1 and TRBJ1-5; 9 nucleotides align to TRBD1. Germline V gives CDR1 KGHDR, CDR2 SFDVKD. V lost 8 bases to trimming and J lost 2 bases; unmatched junction nucleotides: 12. The CDR3 runs to 17 residues.

Here the CDR3 DNA reads TGTGCCAGTAGTACGTCGAACAGGGGACAATCACCCCTCCACTTT. Residues: CASSTSNRGQSPLHF. The V call is TRBV19, the J call TRBJ1-6; 7 nucleotides line up with TRBD1. The J segment lost 10 bases and the V segment lost 4 bases, leaving 10 bases of the junction unmatched. The CDR3 extends over 15 amino acids. Germline assignment: CDR1 LNHDA and CDR2 SQIVND (reference sequence).

This rearrangement joins TRBV19 to TRBJ1-6, with 9 bases lining up with TRBD1. V lost 4 bases to trimming and J lost 4 bases; unmatched junction nucleotides: 5. Germline CDR1 is LNHDA and CDR2 is SQIVND (reference sequence). The CDR3 sequence is 16 residues long. CDR3 in amino acids: CASSTTGGQYNSPLHF. CDR3 DNA sequence: TGTGCCAGTAGTACCACAGGGGGCCAATATAATTCACCCCTCCACTTT.

This chain uses TRBV6-5 with TRBJ2-1, with TRBD1 as a possible D gene (5 bases). Trimming left V 2 bases short and J 9 bases short, with 8 bases between. This CDR3 contains 12 residues. Germline CDR1 is MNHEY and CDR2 is SVGAGI. The CDR3 protein is CASSYTQGEQFF. The DNA of the CDR3 is TGTGCCAGCAGTTACACTCAGGGTGAGCAGTTCTTC.

V gene TRBV3-1 (or the pseudogene TRBV3-2) combines with J gene TRBJ1-4; 8 bases match TRBD1. The CDR3 extends over 14 amino acids. Looked up from germline, CDR1 is LGHDT and CDR2 is YNNKEL (reference sequence). V lost 3 bases to trimming and J lost 7 bases; unmatched junction nucleotides: 4. CDR3 DNA: TGTGCCAGCAGCCACGAGGACAGGGTTGAAAAACTGTTTTTT. Its protein is CASSHEDRVEKLFF.